This T cell receptor beta chain derives from a study of shared clonotypes between healthy human individuals. J gave up 0 bases and V 5 bases, and 7 bases lay outside the gene matches. This CDR3 region has 16 residues. Per the germline V gene, CDR1 is MDHEN and CDR2 is SYDVKM. Here immunoSEQ multiplex PCR was the method, and the copy in TCRdb shows in-frame clones only, minus some. Of 2 million to 2.5 million clones listed, approximately 94% are singletons. CD45RO negativity and positive selection for CCR7 defined naive CD8 cells, a population that excluded terminally differentiated effector memory CD45RA+ cells.

The chain combines TRBV28 with TRBJ2-1; 7 positions match TRBD2. The sequenced material came from naive CD8+ T cells from PBMCs. The receptor's source is a man aged 18 to 30 in good health. Some clones in this sample may be carry-over from other donors' samples. The CDR3 loop reads CASSQAGLSSYNEQFF. The CDR3 nucleotides read TGTGCCAGCAGTCAAGCGGGGCTCAGCTCCTACAATGAGCAGTTCTTC. Using reference TRBV28 and TRBJ2-1 for the parts outside the CDR3, the full variable domain is DVKVTQSSRYLVKRTGEKVFLECVQDMDHENMFWYRQDPGLGLRLIYFSYDVKMKEKGDIPEGYSVSREKKERFSLILESASTNQTSMYLCASSQAGLSSYNEQFFGPGTRLTVL.